This T cell receptor (beta chain) is drawn from a study of long-term antiretroviral therapy in people with HIV. Notes on the study in general: Repertoires in HIV (unlike those of controls) had narrower CDR3 length ranges. Whichever time point was examined, clones expanded before ART dominated the repertoire.

This CDR3 spans 12 amino acids. Per germline, CDR1 LNHDA and CDR2 SQIVND (reference sequence). Trimming took off 5 bases at V and 10 bases at J, with 14 bases between the two ends. In the case of this clone: Its target is not known.

Run at survey level, the immunoSEQ assay was version v3.0. This table comes from immunoSEQ multiplex PCR, and its TCRdb copy is limited to in-frame clones, with some not included. The sample has some 17,000 clones, 65% to 85% seen once. Each contributor possessed a minimum of one pre-ART and a minimum of two post-ART PBMC samples. Specimens retained about 0.85-11 million cryopreserved PBMC preceding DNA extraction. Here the sequenced sample was unsorted PBMCs, taken 0.1 years before starting antiretroviral therapy. The receptor was derived from a man aged 18 to 29 with HIV. The chain uses TRBV19 and TRBJ1-2, with unresolved D. The CDR3 region is CASSPKGGIYTF. The DNA for the CDR3 is TGTGCCAGTAGTCCAAAGGGCGGGATCTACACCTTC.